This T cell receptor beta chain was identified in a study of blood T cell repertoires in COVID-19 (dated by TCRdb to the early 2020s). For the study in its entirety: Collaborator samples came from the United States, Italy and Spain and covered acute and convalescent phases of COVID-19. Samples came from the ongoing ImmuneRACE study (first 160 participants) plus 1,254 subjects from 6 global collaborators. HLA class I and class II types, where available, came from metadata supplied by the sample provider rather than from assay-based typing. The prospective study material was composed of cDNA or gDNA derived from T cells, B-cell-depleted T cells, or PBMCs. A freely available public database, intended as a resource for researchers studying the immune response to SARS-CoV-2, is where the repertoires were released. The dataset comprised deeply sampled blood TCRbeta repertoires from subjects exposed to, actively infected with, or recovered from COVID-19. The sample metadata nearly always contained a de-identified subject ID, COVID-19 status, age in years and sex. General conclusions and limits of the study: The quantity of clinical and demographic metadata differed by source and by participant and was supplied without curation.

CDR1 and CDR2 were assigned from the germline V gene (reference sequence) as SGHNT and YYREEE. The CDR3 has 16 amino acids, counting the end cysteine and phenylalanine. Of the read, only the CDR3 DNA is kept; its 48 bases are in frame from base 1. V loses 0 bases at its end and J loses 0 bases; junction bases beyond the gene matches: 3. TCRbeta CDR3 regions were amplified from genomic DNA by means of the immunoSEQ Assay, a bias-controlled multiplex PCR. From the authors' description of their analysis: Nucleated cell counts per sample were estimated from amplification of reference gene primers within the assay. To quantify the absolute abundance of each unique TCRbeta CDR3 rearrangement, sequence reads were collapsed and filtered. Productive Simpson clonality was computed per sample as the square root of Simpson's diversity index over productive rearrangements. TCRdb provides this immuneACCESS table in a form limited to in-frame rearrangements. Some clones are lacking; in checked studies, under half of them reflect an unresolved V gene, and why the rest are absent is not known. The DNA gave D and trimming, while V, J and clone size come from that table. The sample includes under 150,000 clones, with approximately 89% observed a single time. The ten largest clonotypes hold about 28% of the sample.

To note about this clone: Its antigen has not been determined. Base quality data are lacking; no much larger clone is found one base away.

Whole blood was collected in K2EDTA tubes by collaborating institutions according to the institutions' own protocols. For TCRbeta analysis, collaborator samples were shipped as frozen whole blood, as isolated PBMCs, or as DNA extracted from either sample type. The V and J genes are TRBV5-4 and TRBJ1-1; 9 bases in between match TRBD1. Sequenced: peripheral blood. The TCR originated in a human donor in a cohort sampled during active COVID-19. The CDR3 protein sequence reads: CASSLGTGVMNTEAFF. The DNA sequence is TGTGCCAGCAGCTTGGGGACAGGGGTTATGAACACTGAAGCTTTCTTT.